The present entry profiles one T cell receptor (beta chain) with its context. Data came from immunoSEQ multiplex PCR; TCRdb stores just in-frame clones and leaves some out. In the table there are over 150,000 clones, about 85% of which are singletons. This record comes from a study of blood T cell repertoires in COVID-19. The wider study: In each case, the material was cDNA or gDNA derived from T cells, B-cell-depleted T cells, or PBMCs.

V was clipped by 5 bases and J by 6 bases, with 18 bases between them. Germline V lookup: CDR1 SGHRS, CDR2 YFSETQ. There are 16 residues in the CDR3. Patients in Seattle were enrolled during active infection, then followed longitudinally. This TCR came from a man older than 75 with COVID-19, enrolled during active disease. Sequenced material: peripheral blood. This chain connects TRBV5-1 to TRBJ1-6; no clear D. As DNA, the CDR3 is TGCGCCAGCAGTTACCAGGATCAGATCCCTAATTCACCCCTCCACTTT. Amino acid sequence: CASSYQDQIPNSPLHF.